These T cell receptor beta chains were read from a single sample in a study of immune evolution from preneoplasia to lung adenocarcinoma. Produced via immunoSEQ multiplex PCR; TCRdb's table is partial and in-frame only. The table shows about 4,900 clones, with around 76% occurring only once. Material for sequencing was FFPE minimally invasive lung adenocarcinoma tissue. All receptors come from a person between 55 and 80 years old with lung adenocarcinoma. The CDR3 runs from the conserved cysteine through the conserved F or W. The D gene is left open where the match is weak.

CDR3 protein: CASSSLGQAAYEQYF; V gene: TRBV11-2; J gene: TRBJ2-7; D gene: -
CDR3 protein: CASSLSTAALYNSRLHF; V gene: TRBV27; J gene: TRBJ1-6; D gene: -
CDR3 protein: CASRQPGTEAFF; V gene: TRBV28; J gene: TRBJ1-1; D gene: -
CDR3 protein: CASSLGTLSGGALGELFF; V gene: TRBV11-2; J gene: TRBJ2-2; D gene: TRBD2
CDR3 protein: CASRTRQSAYEQYF; V gene: TRBV28; J gene: TRBJ2-7; D gene: -
CDR3 protein: CASSFNEKLFF; V gene: TRBV6-1; J gene: TRBJ1-4; D gene: -
CDR3 protein: CASSLIGEEIGEKLFF; V gene: TRBV7-9; J gene: TRBJ1-4; D gene: -
CDR3 protein: CASSKGIGQANTEAFF; V gene: TRBV5-1; J gene: TRBJ1-1; D gene: TRBD1
CDR3 protein: CASSPGDRGLTGELFF; V gene: TRBV19; J gene: TRBJ2-2; D gene: TRBD1
CDR3 protein: CASSEQSYEQYF; V gene: TRBV2; J gene: TRBJ2-7; D gene: -
CDR3 protein: CASSLSVNTEVFF; V gene: TRBV28; J gene: TRBJ1-1; D gene: -
CDR3 protein: CATLTGGVDTQYF; V gene: TRBV11-2; J gene: TRBJ2-3; D gene: TRBD1
CDR3 protein: CASSQVPGARSYEQYF; V gene: TRBV14; J gene: TRBJ2-7; D gene: -
CDR3 protein: CASSLLFGSQEKLFF; V gene: TRBV7-2; J gene: TRBJ1-4; D gene: -
CDR3 protein: CASSVQANYEQYF; V gene: TRBV27; J gene: TRBJ2-7; D gene: -
CDR3 protein: CASRTGFYEQYF; V gene: TRBV6-5; J gene: TRBJ2-7; D gene: -
CDR3 protein: CASSPGEAAGFQETQYF; V gene: TRBV7-7; J gene: TRBJ2-5; D gene: -
CDR3 protein: CASSLREGGADTQYF; V gene: TRBV11-2; J gene: TRBJ2-3; D gene: TRBD2
CDR3 protein: CASGLVPSVTVGRFSYEQYF; V gene: TRBV12-5; J gene: TRBJ2-7; D gene: -
CDR3 protein: CASSPGTSLMETQYF; V gene: TRBV9; J gene: TRBJ2-5; D gene: TRBD2
CDR3 protein: CASSTSGRTRHNEQFF; V gene: TRBV19; J gene: TRBJ2-1; D gene: -
CDR3 protein: CASSSSGTGVWTEAFF; V gene: TRBV19; J gene: TRBJ1-1; D gene: TRBD1
CDR3 protein: CASSLARTWDGYTF; V gene: TRBV7-8; J gene: TRBJ1-2; D gene: -
CDR3 protein: CASSLVQGDEAFF; V gene: TRBV7-6; J gene: TRBJ1-1; D gene: TRBD1
CDR3 protein: CSVSDGETQYF; V gene: TRBV20-1; J gene: TRBJ2-5; D gene: -
CDR3 protein: CSVGLVGSQETQYF; V gene: TRBV29-1; J gene: TRBJ2-5; D gene: -
CDR3 protein: CASSSFPGTGGNYYEQYF; V gene: TRBV7-9; J gene: TRBJ2-7; D gene: TRBD1
CDR3 protein: CASTLSWAANTEAFF; V gene: TRBV27; J gene: TRBJ1-1; D gene: -
CDR3 protein: CASNAGQAYEQYF; V gene: TRBV19; J gene: TRBJ2-7; D gene: -
CDR3 protein: CASSLLTGGTEAFF; V gene: TRBV7-9; J gene: TRBJ1-1; D gene: TRBD1
CDR3 protein: CASSIRAGSKDTQYF; V gene: TRBV19; J gene: TRBJ2-3; D gene: -
CDR3 protein: CASRWGGDDNEQFF; V gene: TRBV5-1; J gene: TRBJ2-1; D gene: TRBD2
CDR3 protein: CASGEGRGKLFF; V gene: TRBV12-5; J gene: TRBJ1-4; D gene: -
CDR3 protein: CASSVGQGHNEQFF; V gene: TRBV18; J gene: TRBJ2-1; D gene: TRBD1
CDR3 protein: CASSYGDGQGVSPLHF; V gene: TRBV5-6; J gene: TRBJ1-6; D gene: TRBD1
CDR3 protein: CASSLTNPISGNTIYF; V gene: TRBV5-5; J gene: TRBJ1-3; D gene: -
CDR3 protein: CASSTPQGAQIKQYF; V gene: TRBV27; J gene: TRBJ2-7; D gene: TRBD1
CDR3 protein: CASRTSGGKEQYF; V gene: TRBV28; J gene: TRBJ2-7; D gene: TRBD2
CDR3 protein: CASSEGPGGEAFF; V gene: TRBV9; J gene: TRBJ1-1; D gene: -
CDR3 protein: CASSPGGGVNTEAFF; V gene: TRBV11-2; J gene: TRBJ1-1; D gene: -
CDR3 protein: CASSAWDGGGNEQFF; V gene: TRBV6-4; J gene: TRBJ2-1; D gene: TRBD2
CDR3 protein: CSVERQRQETQYF; V gene: TRBV29-1; J gene: TRBJ2-5; D gene: -
CDR3 protein: CASGPNNEQFF; V gene: TRBV6-5; J gene: TRBJ2-1; D gene: -
CDR3 protein: CASSGTASPYNEQFF; V gene: TRBV7-2; J gene: TRBJ2-1; D gene: -
CDR3 protein: CASSLQGTEETQYF; V gene: TRBV11-3; J gene: TRBJ2-5; D gene: -
CDR3 protein: CASSGGQETQYF; V gene: TRBV18; J gene: TRBJ2-5; D gene: -
CDR3 protein: CASSETSGGGTDTQYF; V gene: TRBV6-1; J gene: TRBJ2-3; D gene: TRBD2
CDR3 protein: CASSQDRGDYGYTF; V gene: TRBV4-3; J gene: TRBJ1-2; D gene: -
CDR3 protein: CASSPRTGSYEQYF; V gene: TRBV7-9; J gene: TRBJ2-7; D gene: TRBD1
CDR3 protein: CASARDGSTDTQYF; V gene: TRBV19; J gene: TRBJ2-3; D gene: -
CDR3 protein: CASSLAGGLDNYEQYF; V gene: TRBV5-1; J gene: TRBJ2-7; D gene: TRBD2
CDR3 protein: CASSVTGGLTEAFF; V gene: TRBV7-9; J gene: TRBJ1-1; D gene: TRBD1
CDR3 protein: CASSLGWEWGAFF; V gene: TRBV11-2; J gene: TRBJ1-1; D gene: -
CDR3 protein: CASSNMALSNYGYTF; V gene: TRBV19; J gene: TRBJ1-2; D gene: -
CDR3 protein: CASSLGGSYEQYF; V gene: TRBV11-3; J gene: TRBJ2-7; D gene: -
CDR3 protein: CASSPKRGGADTQYF; V gene: TRBV18; J gene: TRBJ2-3; D gene: TRBD2
CDR3 protein: CASSVGPGGLSTDTQYF; V gene: TRBV9; J gene: TRBJ2-3; D gene: -
CDR3 protein: CASSPSRLPGNTIYF; V gene: TRBV4-3; J gene: TRBJ1-3; D gene: -
CDR3 protein: CAWSVFGSYNSPLHF; V gene: TRBV30; J gene: TRBJ1-6; D gene: -
CDR3 protein: CASSKKNATSFTYEQYF; V gene: TRBV21-1; J gene: TRBJ2-7; D gene: -